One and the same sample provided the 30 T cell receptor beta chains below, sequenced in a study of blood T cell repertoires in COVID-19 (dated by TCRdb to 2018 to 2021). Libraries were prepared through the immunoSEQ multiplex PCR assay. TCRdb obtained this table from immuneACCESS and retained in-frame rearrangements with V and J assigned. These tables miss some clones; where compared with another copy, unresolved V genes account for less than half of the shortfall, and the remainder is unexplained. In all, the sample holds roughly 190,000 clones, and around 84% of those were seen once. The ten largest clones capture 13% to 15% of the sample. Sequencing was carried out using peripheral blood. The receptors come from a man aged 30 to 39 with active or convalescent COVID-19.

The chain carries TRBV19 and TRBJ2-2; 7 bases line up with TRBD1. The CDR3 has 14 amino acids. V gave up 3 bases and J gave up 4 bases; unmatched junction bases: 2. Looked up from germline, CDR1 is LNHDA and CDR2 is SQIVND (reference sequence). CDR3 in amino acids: CASSMTGSTGELFF. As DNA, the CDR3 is TGTGCCAGTAGTATGACAGGGAGCACCGGGGAGCTGTTTTTT.

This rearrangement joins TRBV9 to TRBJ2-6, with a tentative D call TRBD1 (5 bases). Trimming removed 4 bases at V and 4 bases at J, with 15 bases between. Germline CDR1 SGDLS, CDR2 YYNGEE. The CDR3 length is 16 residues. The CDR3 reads CASSRISGRGANVLTF. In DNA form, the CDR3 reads TGTGCCAGCAGCAGAATATCAGGGCGGGGGGCCAACGTCCTGACTTTC.

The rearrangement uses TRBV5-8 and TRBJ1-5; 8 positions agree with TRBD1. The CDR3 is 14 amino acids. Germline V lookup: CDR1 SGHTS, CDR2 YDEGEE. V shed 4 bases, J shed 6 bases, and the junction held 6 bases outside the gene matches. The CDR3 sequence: CASSTGGLGQPQHF. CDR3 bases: TGTGCCAGCAGCACAGGGGGGCTCGGTCAGCCCCAGCATTTT.

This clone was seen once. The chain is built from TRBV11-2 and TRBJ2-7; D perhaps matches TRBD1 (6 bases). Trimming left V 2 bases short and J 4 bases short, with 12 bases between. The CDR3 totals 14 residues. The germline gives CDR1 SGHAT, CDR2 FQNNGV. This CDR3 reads CASSLSGAWYEQYV. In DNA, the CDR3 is TGTGCCAGCAGCTTATCAGGGGCGTGGTACGAGCAGTACGTC.

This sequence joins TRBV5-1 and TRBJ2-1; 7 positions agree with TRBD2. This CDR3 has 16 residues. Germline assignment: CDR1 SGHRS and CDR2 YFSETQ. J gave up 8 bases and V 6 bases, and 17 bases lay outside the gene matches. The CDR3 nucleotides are TGCGCCAGCAAGTTTTTGAATGGCGGGGGACGGGATGAGCAGTTCTTC. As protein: CASKFLNGGGRDEQFF.

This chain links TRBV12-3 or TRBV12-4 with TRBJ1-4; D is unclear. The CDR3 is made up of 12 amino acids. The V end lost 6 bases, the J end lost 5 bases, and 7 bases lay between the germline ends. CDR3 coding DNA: TGTGCCAGCAGCCTGGAGAATGAAAAACTGTTTTTT. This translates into CASSLENEKLFF.

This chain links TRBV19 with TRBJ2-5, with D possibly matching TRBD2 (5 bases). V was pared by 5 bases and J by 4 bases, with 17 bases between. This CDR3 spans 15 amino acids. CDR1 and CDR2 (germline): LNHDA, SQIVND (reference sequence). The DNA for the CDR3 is TGTGCCAGTAGTTTTGACCTCGGGGAAGTAGAGACCCAGTACTTC. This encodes CASSFDLGEVETQYF.

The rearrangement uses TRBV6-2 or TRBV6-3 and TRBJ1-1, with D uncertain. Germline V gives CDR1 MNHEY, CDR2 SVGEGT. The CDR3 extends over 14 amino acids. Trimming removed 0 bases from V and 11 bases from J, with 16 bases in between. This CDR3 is CASSYSSPRGKAFF. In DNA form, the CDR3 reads TGTGCCAGCAGTTACTCGAGTCCCCGAGGAAAGGCTTTCTTT.

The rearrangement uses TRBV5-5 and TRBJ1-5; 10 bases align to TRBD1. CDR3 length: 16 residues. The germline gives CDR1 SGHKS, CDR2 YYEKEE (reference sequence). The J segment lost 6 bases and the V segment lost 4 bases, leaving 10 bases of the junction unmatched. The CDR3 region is CASSPWTGGNVQPQHF. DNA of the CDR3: TGTGCCAGCAGCCCCTGGACAGGGGGGAACGTTCAGCCCCAGCATTTT.

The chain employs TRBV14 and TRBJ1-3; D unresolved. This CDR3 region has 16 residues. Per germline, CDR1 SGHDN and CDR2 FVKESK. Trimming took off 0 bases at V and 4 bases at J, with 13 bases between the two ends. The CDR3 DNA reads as TGTGCCAGCAGCCAAGATCAAGCGACGGAAGGAAACACCATATATTTT. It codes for CASSQDQATEGNTIYF.

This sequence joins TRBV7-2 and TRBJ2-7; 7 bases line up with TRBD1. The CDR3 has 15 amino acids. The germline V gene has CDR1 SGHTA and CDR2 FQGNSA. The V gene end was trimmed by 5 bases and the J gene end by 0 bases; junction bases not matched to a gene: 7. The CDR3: CASSVTGTDSYEQYF. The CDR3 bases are TGTGCCAGCAGCGTAACCGGGACAGACTCCTACGAGCAGTACTTC.

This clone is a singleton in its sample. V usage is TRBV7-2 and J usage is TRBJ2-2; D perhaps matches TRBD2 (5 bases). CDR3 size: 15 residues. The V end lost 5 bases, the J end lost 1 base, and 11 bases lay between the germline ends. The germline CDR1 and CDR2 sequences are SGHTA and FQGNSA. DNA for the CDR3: TGTGCCAGCAGCACTAGTCCTGGGAACACCGGGGAGCTGTTTTTT. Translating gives CASSTSPGNTGELFF.

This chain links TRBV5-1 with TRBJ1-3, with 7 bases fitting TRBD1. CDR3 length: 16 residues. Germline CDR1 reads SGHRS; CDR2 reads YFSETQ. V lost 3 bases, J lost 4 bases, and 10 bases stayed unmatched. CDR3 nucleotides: TGCGCCAGCAGCTACCCCCTTACAGGGGCCGGAAACACCATATATTTT. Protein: CASSYPLTGAGNTIYF.

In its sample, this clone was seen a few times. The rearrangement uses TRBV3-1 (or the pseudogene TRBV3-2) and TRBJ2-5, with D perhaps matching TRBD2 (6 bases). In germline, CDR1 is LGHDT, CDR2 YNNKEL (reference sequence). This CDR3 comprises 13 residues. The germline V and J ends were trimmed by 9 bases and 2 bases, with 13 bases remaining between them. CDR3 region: CASSRGTQETQYF. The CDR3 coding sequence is TGTGCCAGTTCTCGGGGGACTCAAGAGACCCAGTACTTC.

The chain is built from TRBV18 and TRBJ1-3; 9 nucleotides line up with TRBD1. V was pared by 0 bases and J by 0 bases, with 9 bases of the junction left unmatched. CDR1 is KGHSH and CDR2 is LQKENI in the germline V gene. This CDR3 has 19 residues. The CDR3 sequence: CASSPPTGQGPGSGNTIYF. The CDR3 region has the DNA TGTGCCAGCTCACCACCGACGGGACAGGGTCCGGGCTCTGGAAACACCATATATTTT.

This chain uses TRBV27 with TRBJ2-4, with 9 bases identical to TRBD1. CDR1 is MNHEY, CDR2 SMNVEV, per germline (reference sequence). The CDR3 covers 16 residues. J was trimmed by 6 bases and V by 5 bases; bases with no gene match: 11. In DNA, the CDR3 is TGTGCCAGCAGTCCGTATCTTCCGGGACAGGGAAACATTCAGTACTTC. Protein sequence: CASSPYLPGQGNIQYF.

Here the CDR3 reads CATSDFLGYEQYF. The CDR3 nucleotides read TGTGCCACCAGTGATTTTCTAGGCTACGAGCAGTACTTC. The chain joins TRBV24-1 to TRBJ2-7; D unresolved. Trimming removed 1 base from V and 3 bases from J, with 6 bases in between. The CDR3 covers 13 residues. CDR1 and CDR2 (germline): KGHDR, SFDVKD.

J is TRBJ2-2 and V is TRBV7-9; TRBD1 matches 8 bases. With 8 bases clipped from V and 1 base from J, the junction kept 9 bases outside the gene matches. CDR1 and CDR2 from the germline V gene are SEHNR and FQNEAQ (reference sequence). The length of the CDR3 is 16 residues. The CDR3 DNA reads TGTGCCAGCGTGATAGGGGGGACAGGGAACACCGGGGAGCTGTTTTTT. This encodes CASVIGGTGNTGELFF.

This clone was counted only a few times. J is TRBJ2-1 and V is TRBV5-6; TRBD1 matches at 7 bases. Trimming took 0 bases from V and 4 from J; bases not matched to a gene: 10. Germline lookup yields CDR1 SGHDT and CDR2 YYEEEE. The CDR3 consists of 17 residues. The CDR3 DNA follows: TGTGCCAGCAGCTTGGTAGGACCGGGACAGCGTTACAATGAGCAGTTCTTC. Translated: CASSLVGPGQRYNEQFF.

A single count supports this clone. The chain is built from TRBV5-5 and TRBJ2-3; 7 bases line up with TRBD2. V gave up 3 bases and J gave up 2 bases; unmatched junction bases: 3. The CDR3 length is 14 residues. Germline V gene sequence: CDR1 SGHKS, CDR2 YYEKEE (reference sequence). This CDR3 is CASSWEGITDTQYF. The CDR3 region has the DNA TGTGCCAGCAGCTGGGAGGGTATCACAGATACGCAGTATTTT.

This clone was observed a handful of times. This chain's CDR3 is CASSKAGQGGYQPQHF. The CDR3 DNA follows: TGTGCCAGCAGCAAAGCGGGACAGGGGGGGTATCAGCCCCAGCATTTT. This sequence joins TRBV21-1 and TRBJ1-5; the table's D call, TRBD1, was not checked against the DNA. TRBV21-1 represents a pseudogene. The CDR3 spans 16 residues.

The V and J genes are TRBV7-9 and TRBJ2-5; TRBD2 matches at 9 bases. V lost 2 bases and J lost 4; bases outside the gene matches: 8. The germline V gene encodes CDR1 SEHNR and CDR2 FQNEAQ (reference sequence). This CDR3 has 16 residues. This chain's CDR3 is CASSLSLAGASETQYF. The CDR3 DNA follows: TGTGCCAGCAGCTTATCATTAGCGGGAGCCTCAGAGACCCAGTACTTC.

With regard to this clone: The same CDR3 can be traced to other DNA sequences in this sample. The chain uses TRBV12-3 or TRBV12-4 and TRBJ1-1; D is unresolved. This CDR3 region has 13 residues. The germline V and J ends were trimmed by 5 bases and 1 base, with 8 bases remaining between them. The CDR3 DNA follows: TGTGCCAGCAGTCCGACTGAGAACACTGAAGCTTTCTTT. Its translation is CASSPTENTEAFF.

The CDR3 sequence is CASNGGSNQPQHF. The CDR3 region has the DNA TGTGCCAGTAACGGTGGTAGCAATCAGCCCCAGCATTTT. V and J are TRBV19 and TRBJ1-5; D remains unclear. V was shortened by 7 bases and J by 0 bases, with 7 bases between the two germline ends. Germline CDR1 is LNHDA and CDR2 is SQIVND (reference sequence). The CDR3 has 13 amino acids.

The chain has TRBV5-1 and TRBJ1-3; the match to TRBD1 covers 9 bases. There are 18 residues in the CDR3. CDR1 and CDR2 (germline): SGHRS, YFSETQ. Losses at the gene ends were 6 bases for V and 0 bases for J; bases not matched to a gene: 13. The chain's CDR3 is CASKRDRDPLHSGNTIYF. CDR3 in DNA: TGCGCCAGCAAACGGGACAGGGATCCTTTGCACTCTGGAAACACCATATATTTT.

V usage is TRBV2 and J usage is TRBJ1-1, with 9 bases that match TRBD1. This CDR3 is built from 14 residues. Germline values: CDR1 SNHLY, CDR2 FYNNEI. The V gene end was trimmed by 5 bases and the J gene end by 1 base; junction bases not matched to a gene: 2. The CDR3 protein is CASSSGQGNTEAFF. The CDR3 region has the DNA TGTGCCAGCAGTTCGGGACAGGGGAACACTGAAGCTTTCTTT.

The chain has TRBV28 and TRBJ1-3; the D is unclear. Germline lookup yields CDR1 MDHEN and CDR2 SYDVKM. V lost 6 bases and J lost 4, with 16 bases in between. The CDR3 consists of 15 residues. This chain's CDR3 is CASSPAGSGGNTIYF. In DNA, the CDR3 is TGTGCCAGCAGCCCCGCGGGGTCGGGCGGAAACACCATATATTTT.

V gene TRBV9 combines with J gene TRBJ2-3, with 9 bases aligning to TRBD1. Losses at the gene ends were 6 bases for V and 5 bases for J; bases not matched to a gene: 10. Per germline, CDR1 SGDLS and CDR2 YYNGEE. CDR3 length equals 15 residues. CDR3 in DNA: TGTGCCAGCAACTCCCGGGACAGGGCCGGAGATACGCAGTATTTT. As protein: CASNSRDRAGDTQYF.

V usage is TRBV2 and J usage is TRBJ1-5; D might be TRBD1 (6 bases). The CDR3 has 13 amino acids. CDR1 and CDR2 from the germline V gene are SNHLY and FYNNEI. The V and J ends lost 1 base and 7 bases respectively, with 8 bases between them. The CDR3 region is CASSEDRDQPQHF. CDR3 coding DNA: TGTGCCAGCAGTGAAGACAGGGACCAGCCCCAGCATTTT.

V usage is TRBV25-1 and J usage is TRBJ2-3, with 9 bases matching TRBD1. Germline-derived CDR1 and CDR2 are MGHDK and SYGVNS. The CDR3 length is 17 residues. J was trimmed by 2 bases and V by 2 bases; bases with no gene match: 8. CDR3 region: CASSERLGQGYTDTQYF. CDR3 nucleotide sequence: TGTGCCAGCAGTGAACGCCTGGGACAGGGTTACACAGATACGCAGTATTTT. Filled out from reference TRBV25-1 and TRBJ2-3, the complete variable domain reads EADIYQTPRYLVIGTGKKITLECSQTMGHDKMYWYQQDPGMELHLIHYSYGVNSTEKGDLSSESTVSRIRTEHFPLTLESARPSHTSQYLCASSERLGQGYTDTQYFGPGTRLTVL.